This is a list of T cell receptor beta chains from one sample in a study of T cells in Graves' hyperthyroidism and ophthalmopathy. TCRdb re-analysed the multiplex PCR reads in MiXCR, keeping a single row per CDR3 protein. The table has 560,000 or so distinct CDR3 sequences, just under 20% seen once. Sequenced material: blood. These receptor sequences come from a man aged 40-49 years with Graves' ophthalmopathy. CDR3s include the opening cysteine and the closing phenylalanine or tryptophan. The D gene is left open where the match is weak. Expanded clones are given a class, and other clones once, few, many or no size at all.

J gene	D gene	V gene	clone size	CDR3 DNA	CDR3 protein
TRBJ2-1	NA	TRBV11-3	many	TGTGCCAGCAGCTTAGGTAGAGGAGGGGTTGAGCAGTTCTTC	CASSLGRGGVEQFF
TRBJ2-5	TRBD1	TRBV20-1	many	TGCAGTGCTAGAGATGAGGGAAAGGGACAGGGGCAAGAGACCCAGTACTTC	CSARDEGKGQGQETQYF
TRBJ1-4	NA	TRBV30	many	TGTGCCTGGAGTATGGGGGTCGTTAATGAAAAACTGTTTTTT	CAWSMGVVNEKLFF
TRBJ2-7	NA	TRBV6-2/TRBV6-3	NA	TGTGCCAGCAGTTACCCCCCGGTGATGGAGCAGTACTTC	CASSYPPVMEQYF
TRBJ2-7	NA	TRBV5-1	NA	TGCGCCAGCAGCTATGTACCCGACACAATAGAGCAGTACTTC	CASSYVPDTIEQYF
TRBJ2-1	NA	TRBV6-2/TRBV6-3	NA	TGTGCCAGCAGTTACCTTCGGAATGAGCAGTTCTTC	CASSYLRNEQFF
TRBJ2-7	TRBD1	TRBV7-9	NA	TGTGCCAGCAGCCCGGCGGGACAGGGCTACGAGCAGTACTTC	CASSPAGQGYEQYF
TRBJ2-7	TRBD2	TRBV29-1	many	TGCAGCGTTTTAGCGGGGGGATACTACGAGCAGTACTTC	CSVLAGGYYEQYF
TRBJ2-7	NA	TRBV5-8	NA	TGTGCCAGCATCCCCCCGTTCAGGGGACTCTACGAGCAGTACTTC	CASIPPFRGLYEQYF
TRBJ1-2	NA	TRBV30	many	TGTGCCTGGAGTCGAACTAACTATGGCTACACCTTC	CAWSRTNYGYTF
TRBJ2-7	TRBD2	TRBV27	many	TGTGCCAGCAGATCCGGGACTAGCGCCCACTACGAGCAGTACTTC	CASRSGTSAHYEQYF
TRBJ1-2	TRBD1	TRBV30	NA	TGTGCCTGGAGTGTATTTTTTATTTGGGGACAGGGGAAGACGGAGGATGGCTACACCTTC	CAWSVFFIWGQGKTEDGYTF
TRBJ2-3	TRBD2	TRBV3-1	NA	TGTGCCAGCAGCCTCGCCGGGACTAGCGGGAGTCATACGCAGTATTTT	CASSLAGTSGSHTQYF
TRBJ2-3	NA	TRBV20-1	NA	TGCAGTGCCCCCGAAGGAGGGGGCGCGAATACGCAGTATTTT	CSAPEGGGANTQYF
TRBJ1-2	NA	TRBV30	NA	TGTGCCTGGAGTGTACACCCGGGGACCTATGGCTACACCTTC	CAWSVHPGTYGYTF
TRBJ1-2	TRBD1	TRBV10-3	many	TGTGCCAGCTGGACAGGGGGCTTGATAGGCTACACCTTC	CASWTGGLIGYTF
TRBJ2-5	NA	TRBV19	few	TGTGCCAGTAGTATTGTAGGGGCCGCCCAAGAGACCCAGTACTTC	CASSIVGAAQETQYF
TRBJ1-2	TRBD1	TRBV27	many	TGTGCCAGCAGTTCGGCAGGGGGCTATGGCTACACCTTC	CASSSAGGYGYTF
TRBJ2-1	NA	TRBV6-1	NA	TGTGCCAGCAGCCTCATACCCGGGACTGGGGGTATTGCGGAGCAGTTCTTC	CASSLIPGTGGIAEQFF
TRBJ2-7	TRBD1	TRBV30	many	TGTGCCTGGAGTTGGGGGACAGGGGCTTCCTACGAGCAGTACTTC	CAWSWGTGASYEQYF
TRBJ2-2	NA	TRBV29-1	few	TGCAGCGTTGGGTCAGGACCCACCGGGGAGCTGTTTTTT	CSVGSGPTGELFF
TRBJ2-5	NA	TRBV4-3	few	TGCGCCAGCAGCCAAGATTTGGGGACCCAGTACTTC	CASSQDLGTQYF
TRBJ2-1	TRBD1	TRBV13	NA	TGTGCCAGCAGCGAGCGGACAGGAAACAATGAGCAGTTCTTC	CASSERTGNNEQFF
TRBJ2-3	NA	TRBV4-1	NA	TGCGCCAGCAGCCAATCCCTCCGGTCCTGGGGGGCAGATACGCAGTATTTT	CASSQSLRSWGADTQYF
TRBJ1-3	NA	TRBV9	NA	TGTGCCAGCAGCGTTGACGGGCGCTCTGGAAACACCATATATTTT	CASSVDGRSGNTIYF
TRBJ1-6	NA	TRBV28	many	TGTGCCAGCAGCCGGACAGCCGATAATTCACCCCTCCACTTT	CASSRTADNSPLHF
TRBJ1-6	NA	TRBV2	many	TGTGCCAGCAGACTGTATAATTCACCCCTCCACTTT	CASRLYNSPLHF
TRBJ2-1	NA	TRBV28	many	TGTGCCAGCAGTAACGGGGGCTCCAATGAGCAGTTCTTC	CASSNGGSNEQFF
TRBJ2-5	TRBD1	TRBV2	many	TGTGCCAGCAGTCGGGACAGTCAAGAGACCCAGTACTTC	CASSRDSQETQYF
TRBJ1-1	NA	TRBV29-1	few	TGCAGCGTTGAAATTCGGGAAACTGAAGCTTTCTTT	CSVEIRETEAFF
TRBJ1-5	NA	TRBV6-1	NA	TGTGCCAGCAGTGAAGGAGACAGGCCGGATCAGCCCCAGCATTTT	CASSEGDRPDQPQHF
TRBJ1-1	NA	TRBV2	many	TGTGCCAGCAGTAAGCAGACAATGAACACTGAAGCTTTCTTT	CASSKQTMNTEAFF
TRBJ2-3	TRBD2	TRBV10-3	many	TGTGCCATCAGTGGGGCTAGCGGGAAGGCAGATACGCAGTATTTT	CAISGASGKADTQYF
TRBJ2-1	TRBD2	TRBV6-2/TRBV6-3	many	TGTGCCAGCAGGGAAGTTAGCGGGGGGGCCACCTACAATGAGCAGTTCTTC	CASREVSGGATYNEQFF
TRBJ1-2	TRBD1	TRBV20-1	few	TGCAGTGCTAGTTCCGGGACAGGGAATTTTGTTGGCTACACCTTC	CSASSGTGNFVGYTF
TRBJ2-6	NA	TRBV30	many	TGTGCCTGGAGTGGGAGGACTGGGGCCAACGTCCTGACTTTC	CAWSGRTGANVLTF
TRBJ1-5	NA	TRBV27	NA	TGTGCCAGCAGTTACAGGAGTAGCAATCAGCCCCAGCATTTT	CASSYRSSNQPQHF
TRBJ1-1	NA	TRBV14	NA	TGTGCCAGCAGCCTATCGAACACTGAAGTTTTCTTT	CASSLSNTEVFF
TRBJ2-7	TRBD2	TRBV20-1	few	TGCAGTGCTAGAGGAGGAGTAGCGGGGCTCTGGCACGAGCAGTACTTC	CSARGGVAGLWHEQYF
TRBJ2-3	TRBD2	TRBV6-6	NA	TGTGCCAGCAGTTACTCGATGGGGACTACCGTCACAGATACGCAGTATTTT	CASSYSMGTTVTDTQYF
TRBJ2-7	TRBD1	TRBV7-9	few	TGTGCCAGCAGCTCTTGGACAGGGGGCGTCTACGAGCAGTACTTC	CASSSWTGGVYEQYF
TRBJ2-1	NA	TRBV19	few	TGTGCCAGTAGTATCCGAGGGACCGGATACAATGAGCAGTTCTTC	CASSIRGTGYNEQFF
TRBJ2-3	TRBD2	TRBV7-2	NA	TGTGCCAGCAGCTTTAACTTAGCGGGAGGCACAGATACGCAGTATTTT	CASSFNLAGGTDTQYF
TRBJ2-5	TRBD2	TRBV7-2	many	TGTGCCAGCAGCCTGACTAGCGGTAAAGAGACCCAGTACTTC	CASSLTSGKETQYF
TRBJ2-1	NA	TRBV19	few	TGTGCCAGTAGTCGCGGAGGAGGGAGAAGGTTAGATGAGCAGTTCTTC	CASSRGGGRRLDEQFF
TRBJ1-5	NA	TRBV20-1	few	TGCAGCGTTCGTGGTGGCGGGGGCCCAGAAATTAGCAATCAGCCCCAGCATTTT	CSVRGGGGPEISNQPQHF
TRBJ1-5	TRBD1	TRBV2	few	TGTGCCAGCAGGCCCGGGACAGGGGGGCAACAGCCCCAGCATTTT	CASRPGTGGQQPQHF